A selection of T cell receptor beta chains follows, all from one sample in a study of shared clonotypes between healthy human individuals. Measured with immunoSEQ multiplex PCR; TCRdb has only the in-frame clones, and not every one. The table has about half a million clones, around 75% seen once; the top ten hold roughly 13%. Sequencing was carried out using PBMCs. The receptors derive from a woman aged 40 to 50 in good health. Some clones in this sample may be carry-over from other donors' samples. CDR3s include the opening cysteine and the closing phenylalanine or tryptophan. The D gene is left open where the match is weak. Clone size is given for some rows only: seen once, a few or many times, or a class if the clone is expanded.

V: TRBV7-2
size: NA
D: NA
J: TRBJ2-3
DNA: TGTGCCAGCAGCTTAGAACCCTACCGGGTAACAGATACGCAGTATTTT
CDR3: CASSLEPYRVTDTQYF

V: TRBV7-3
size: NA
D: NA
J: TRBJ2-2
DNA: TGTGCCAGCAGCTCCCCGGCCGTCGCCGGGGAGCTGTTTTTT
CDR3: CASSSPAVAGELFF

V: TRBV11-1
size: few
D: NA
J: TRBJ2-7
DNA: TGTGCCAGCAGCTTATCCGTAGCTACCTACGAGCAGTACTTC
CDR3: CASSLSVATYEQYF

V: TRBV4-1
size: NA
D: NA
J: TRBJ2-2
DNA: TGCGCCAGCAGCCAGGAATCTTACACCGGGGAGCTGTTTTTT
CDR3: CASSQESYTGELFF

V: TRBV5-1
size: NA
D: NA
J: TRBJ1-4
DNA: TGCGCCAGCAGCGAAACCGGGGAGGGACTGTTTTTT
CDR3: CASSETGEGLFF

V: TRBV5-1
size: few
D: TRBD2
J: TRBJ2-3
DNA: TGCGCCAGTCATAGCGGGGACTACACAGATACGCAGTATTTT
CDR3: CASHSGDYTDTQYF

V: TRBV2
size: NA
D: NA
J: TRBJ2-7
DNA: TGTGCCAGCACGGGCAACTCCTACGAGCAGTACTTC
CDR3: CASTGNSYEQYF

V: TRBV5-1
size: NA
D: TRBD1
J: TRBJ1-1
DNA: TGCGCCAGCAGCTTTTACAGGGGCCCGAACACTGAAGCTTTCTTT
CDR3: CASSFYRGPNTEAFF

V: TRBV6-5
size: NA
D: NA
J: TRBJ2-1
DNA: TGTGCCAGCAGTCGCAACAGGGCTCGTGAGCAGTTCTTC
CDR3: CASSRNRAREQFF

V: TRBV15
size: NA
D: NA
J: TRBJ1-3
DNA: TGTGCCACCAGCAGAGCGGAGGGGTGGTCTGGAAACACCATATATTTT
CDR3: CATSRAEGWSGNTIYF

V: TRBV29-1
size: NA
D: NA
J: TRBJ1-2
DNA: TGCAGCGCTTACTTTAATGGCTACACCTTC
CDR3: CSAYFNGYTF

V: TRBV25-1
size: NA
D: TRBD2
J: TRBJ2-2
DNA: TGTGCCAGCAGTGAATTTCGGGGGGCCGGGGAGCTGTTTTTT
CDR3: CASSEFRGAGELFF

V: TRBV10-2
size: once
D: TRBD1
J: TRBJ1-2
DNA: TGCGCCAGCAGTGAGTCAGAGGGACAGGGGAGGTATGGCTACACCTTC
CDR3: CASSESEGQGRYGYTF

V: TRBV28
size: NA
D: NA
J: TRBJ1-6
DNA: TGTGCCAGCAGTCTGGTGGAGGGTTATTCACCCCTCCACTTT
CDR3: CASSLVEGYSPLHF

V: TRBV7-9
size: NA
D: TRBD1
J: TRBJ2-1
DNA: TGTGCCGGGGACAGCCTGAGCTCCTACAATGAGCAGTTCTTC
CDR3: CAGDSLSSYNEQFF

V: TRBV28
size: NA
D: NA
J: TRBJ2-2
DNA: TGTGCCAGCAGTCCGGCAACAGGGTCTCCCGGGGAGCTGTTTTTT
CDR3: CASSPATGSPGELFF

V: TRBV7-9
size: many
D: NA
J: TRBJ2-3
DNA: TGTGCCAGCAGCTTGGGACGGAGCACAGATACGCAGTATTTT
CDR3: CASSLGRSTDTQYF

V: TRBV4-2
size: NA
D: NA
J: TRBJ2-1
DNA: TGTGCCAGCAGCCAAGGGAGTCTCCCCGGGCCCCATGAGCAGTTCTTC
CDR3: CASSQGSLPGPHEQFF

V: TRBV7-9
size: NA
D: TRBD1
J: TRBJ2-7
DNA: TGTGCCAGCAGCTTAACCACCGGACAGGGGAACTACGAGCAGTACTTC
CDR3: CASSLTTGQGNYEQYF

V: TRBV9
size: NA
D: NA
J: TRBJ2-7
DNA: TGTGCCAGCAGCGTTGCCCCGAGCTCCTACGAGCAGTACTTC
CDR3: CASSVAPSSYEQYF

V: TRBV5-4
size: NA
D: TRBD2
J: TRBJ2-7
DNA: TGTGCCAGCAGCATGCATAGCGGGAGGGCTTACGAGCAGTACTTC
CDR3: CASSMHSGRAYEQYF

V: TRBV4-1
size: NA
D: TRBD1
J: TRBJ2-7
DNA: TGCGCCAGCAGCCAAGATAGGGACAGGGGACCCGAGCAGTACTTC
CDR3: CASSQDRDRGPEQYF

V: TRBV20-1
size: NA
D: NA
J: TRBJ1-1
DNA: TGCAGTGTCGTCAGCAACACTGAAGCTTTCTTT
CDR3: CSVVSNTEAFF

V: TRBV7-9
size: once
D: NA
J: TRBJ2-2
DNA: TGTGCCAGCCAGGGACAGAACACCGGGGAGCTGTTTTTT
CDR3: CASQGQNTGELFF

V: TRBV27
size: NA
D: NA
J: TRBJ2-2
DNA: TGTGCCAGCAGTTGGCTGTCAAACACCGGGGAGCTGTTTTTT
CDR3: CASSWLSNTGELFF

V: TRBV4-2
size: NA
D: NA
J: TRBJ2-7
DNA: TGTGCCAGCAGCCAGCAGCGTATATCCTACGAGCAGTACTTC
CDR3: CASSQQRISYEQYF

V: TRBV5-4
size: NA
D: TRBD2
J: TRBJ2-3
DNA: TGTGCCAACTCCGGGACTAGCGGCACAGATACGCAGTATTTT
CDR3: CANSGTSGTDTQYF

V: TRBV9
size: NA
D: NA
J: TRBJ2-1
DNA: TGTGCCAGCAGCGTAGAAGGCTCAACCTACAATGAGCAGTTCTTC
CDR3: CASSVEGSTYNEQFF

V: TRBV5-1
size: NA
D: NA
J: TRBJ2-2
DNA: TGCGCCAGCAGCTTGTACCCGCTTTCCACCGGGGAGCTGTTTTTT
CDR3: CASSLYPLSTGELFF

V: TRBV7-4
size: NA
D: NA
J: TRBJ1-6
DNA: TGTGCCAGCAGCCGATGCAAAGGGCGTTCACCCCTCCACTTT
CDR3: CASSRCKGRSPLHF

V: TRBV18
size: NA
D: NA
J: TRBJ2-7
DNA: TGTGCCAGCTCAGAGGGGAACTCCTACGAGCAGTACTTC
CDR3: CASSEGNSYEQYF

V: TRBV11-2
size: NA
D: NA
J: TRBJ1-4
DNA: TGTGCCAGCAGCTTAGTTGTATACGAAAAACTGTTTTTT
CDR3: CASSLVVYEKLFF

V: TRBV7-2
size: NA
D: NA
J: TRBJ2-7
DNA: TGTGCCAGCAGCTTAGCGGCCAGCTCCTACGAGCAGTACTTC
CDR3: CASSLAASSYEQYF

V: TRBV28
size: NA
D: TRBD2
J: TRBJ2-7
DNA: TGTGCCAGCAGTCTTGGGACTACCTTCTACGAGCAGTACTTC
CDR3: CASSLGTTFYEQYF

V: TRBV14
size: NA
D: NA
J: TRBJ2-3
DNA: TGTGCCAGCAGCCAAGCAGGGGCGCCCACAGATACGCAGTATTTT
CDR3: CASSQAGAPTDTQYF

V: TRBV6-4
size: many
D: NA
J: TRBJ2-2
DNA: TGTGCCAGCAGTGAGTCCCCCCACACCGGGGAGCTGTTTTTT
CDR3: CASSESPHTGELFF

V: TRBV6-1
size: NA
D: TRBD1
J: TRBJ2-7
DNA: TGTGCCAGCAGGAATGCAGGGGGCCAGGGACTCGAGCAGTACTTC
CDR3: CASRNAGGQGLEQYF

V: TRBV9
size: NA
D: NA
J: TRBJ2-3
DNA: TGTGCCAGCAGCGTAGCCGCGTGGATCACAGATACGCAGTATTTT
CDR3: CASSVAAWITDTQYF

V: TRBV7-7
size: NA
D: NA
J: TRBJ2-1
DNA: TGTGCTAGCAGCCAGGGGGGATCAGGATACAATGAGCAGTTCTTC
CDR3: CASSQGGSGYNEQFF

V: TRBV5-5
size: NA
D: TRBD2
J: TRBJ2-3
DNA: TGTGCCAGCAGCTTGGAACTGGGACTAGCAGATACGCAGTATTTT
CDR3: CASSLELGLADTQYF

V: TRBV28
size: NA
D: TRBD2
J: TRBJ2-5
DNA: TGTGCCAGCCTAGAGGCAGGCCTCGGGGGGATTACACAAGAGACCCAGTACTTC
CDR3: CASLEAGLGGITQETQYF

V: TRBV28
size: NA
D: TRBD2
J: TRBJ2-7
DNA: TGTGCCAGCAGTTCCCTAGCCGGGAGGTCCACGCCCTACGAGCAGTACTTC
CDR3: CASSSLAGRSTPYEQYF

V: TRBV5-1
size: NA
D: NA
J: TRBJ1-2
DNA: TGCGCCAGCAGCTTGGTAGAGGAGACTGCACGCTACACCTTC
CDR3: CASSLVEETARYTF

V: TRBV7-9
size: NA
D: TRBD1
J: TRBJ2-3
DNA: TGTGCCAGCAGCTTAGATAGGGGGCACACAGATACGCAGTATTTT
CDR3: CASSLDRGHTDTQYF

V: TRBV10-2
size: NA
D: TRBD2
J: TRBJ2-1
DNA: TGCGCCAGCAGTGGGACTAGGCAAATCAATGAGCAGTTCTTC
CDR3: CASSGTRQINEQFF

V: TRBV7-9
size: NA
D: TRBD1
J: TRBJ1-4
DNA: TGTGCCAGCAGCTTAGACGAGGGGGCAAAACTGTTTTTT
CDR3: CASSLDEGAKLFF

V: TRBV7-6
size: NA
D: TRBD2
J: TRBJ2-3
DNA: TGTGCCAGCAGCTTAGCAGGTAGCGGGAGGGCTATTCTGGATACGCAGTATTTT
CDR3: CASSLAGSGRAILDTQYF

V: TRBV5-1
size: NA
D: TRBD1
J: TRBJ1-4
DNA: TGCGCCAGCAGCTTGGGAAGTGGTAGGACAGGAAGGAATGAAAAACTGTTTTTT
CDR3: CASSLGSGRTGRNEKLFF

V: TRBV5-1
size: NA
D: NA
J: TRBJ2-3
DNA: TGCGCCAGCAGCCGGACTCCCGCAGATACGCAGTATTTT
CDR3: CASSRTPADTQYF

V: TRBV28
size: NA
D: NA
J: TRBJ2-6
DNA: TGTGCCAGCAGTTTCCATTCGGACAAATCTGGGGCCAACGTCCTGACTTTC
CDR3: CASSFHSDKSGANVLTF

V: TRBV27
size: many
D: NA
J: TRBJ1-3
DNA: TGTGCCAGCAGTTTATCCTTCTCTGGAAACACCATATATTTT
CDR3: CASSLSFSGNTIYF

V: TRBV5-1
size: once
D: NA
J: TRBJ1-3
DNA: TGCGCCAGCAGCTTGGAGGGGGGCACAGGAAACACCATATATTTT
CDR3: CASSLEGGTGNTIYF

V: TRBV5-1
size: NA
D: NA
J: TRBJ2-3
DNA: TGCGCCAGCAGCTTGACAGAGGACACAGATACGCAGTATTTT
CDR3: CASSLTEDTDTQYF